Detailed here is one T cell receptor (beta chain). Its antigen is as yet unknown. The data were taken from a study of a mutant IDH1 vaccine in newly diagnosed glioma. Whole-study context: Treated patients, averaging around 40 years, were about 62% male and about 38% female. Pretreatment consisted of radiotherapy, temozolomide, or both, with most receiving both. Whole-study results and caveats: Evidence of vaccine-induced immune responses was documented in approximately 93% of patients.

Produced via immunoSEQ multiplex PCR; TCRdb's table is partial and in-frame only. The sample comprises some 16,000 clones, just under 80% of which are singletons, and approximately 9.1% rests with the top ten. Stated time point: baseline, week 1 (first vaccination visit). As to treatment: pre-vaccination baseline after standard-of-care therapy. Donor tumors were new WHO grade 3 or 4 IDH1-mutant, ATRX-lost astrocytomas. The input for sequencing was PBMCs, taken from a glioma patient treated with radiotherapy, temozolomide or both. The clonotype originates from a middle-aged man with glioma.

The CDR3 DNA follows: TGTGCCAGCAGCCGTGGGGGGAACACTGAAGCTTTCTTT. Encoded protein: CASSRGGNTEAFF. The chain joins TRBV7-9 to TRBJ1-1, with D tentatively TRBD1 (5 bases). This CDR3 contains 13 residues. V lost 5 bases to trimming and J lost 1 base, with 8 bases between them. CDR1 and CDR2 (germline): SEHNR, FQNEAQ (reference sequence).